This is a list of T cell receptor beta chains from one sample in a study of CD8+CD57+ T cells in acquired aplastic anemia. MiXCR was run by TCRdb on the reads, yielding one entry per CDR3 protein. The table records approximately 98,000 distinct CDR3 sequences, around half of them present only once. The sequenced sample was sorted CD4+, CD8+, or CD8+CD57+ T cells (not recorded which) from PBMCs. These receptors all stem from a human donor in good health, serving as a control. Each CDR3 is given with its conserved first and last residue. The D gene is left open where the match is weak. The size of a clone is reported for some rows only, either as once, few or many, or as a class for expanded clones.

d_gene: NA; v_gene: TRBV19; abundance: once; j_gene: TRBJ1-1; CDR3aa: CASHDMRNTEAFF; CDR3nt: TGTGCCTCCCACGACATGCGGAACACTGAAGCTTTCTTT
d_gene: NA; v_gene: TRBV12-3/TRBV12-4; abundance: many; j_gene: TRBJ1-1; CDR3aa: CASSLSRTEAFF; CDR3nt: TGTGCCAGCAGTTTATCTAGGACTGAAGCTTTCTTT
d_gene: NA; v_gene: TRBV29-1; abundance: NA; j_gene: TRBJ1-2; CDR3aa: CSVYLQGGYTF; CDR3nt: TGCAGCGTCTACTTACAGGGAGGCTACACCTTC
d_gene: NA; v_gene: TRBV11-2; abundance: NA; j_gene: TRBJ2-7; CDR3aa: CASTDRGGSYEQYF; CDR3nt: TGTGCCAGCACCGACCGTGGCGGTTCCTACGAGCAGTACTTC
d_gene: NA; v_gene: TRBV29-1; abundance: NA; j_gene: TRBJ1-2; CDR3aa: CSVEPPVDGEQAYGYTF; CDR3nt: TGCAGCGTTGAACCTCCGGTCGACGGAGAGCAAGCCTATGGCTACACCTTC
d_gene: NA; v_gene: TRBV7-9; abundance: NA; j_gene: TRBJ2-7; CDR3aa: CASSSLSGYEQYF; CDR3nt: TGTGCCAGCAGCTCCCTTAGCGGATACGAGCAGTACTTC
d_gene: TRBD2; v_gene: TRBV29-1; abundance: NA; j_gene: TRBJ2-3; CDR3aa: CSGGLAFPEDTQYF; CDR3nt: TGCAGCGGTGGACTAGCCTTCCCCGAAGATACGCAGTATTTT
d_gene: NA; v_gene: TRBV5-6; abundance: many; j_gene: TRBJ2-7; CDR3aa: CASSLGGGQYYEQYF; CDR3nt: TGTGCCAGCAGCTTGGGAGGCGGACAGTACTACGAGCAGTACTTC
d_gene: TRBD1; v_gene: TRBV15; abundance: once; j_gene: TRBJ1-5; CDR3aa: CATSSLQGGSNQPQHF; CDR3nt: TGTGCCACCAGCAGCTTACAGGGGGGTAGTAATCAGCCCCAGCATTTT
d_gene: NA; v_gene: TRBV25-1; abundance: NA; j_gene: TRBJ2-7; CDR3aa: CASSGGAGSYEQYF; CDR3nt: TGTGCCAGCAGTGGGGGGGCAGGGAGCTACGAGCAGTACTTC
d_gene: TRBD2; v_gene: TRBV9; abundance: NA; j_gene: TRBJ2-5; CDR3aa: CASSVTSGGGGTQYF; CDR3nt: TGTGCCAGCAGCGTGACTAGCGGGGGAGGTGGGACCCAGTACTTC
d_gene: NA; v_gene: TRBV2; abundance: NA; j_gene: TRBJ1-1; CDR3aa: CASTEGGLYTEAFF; CDR3nt: TGTGCCAGCACAGAAGGAGGCCTGTACACTGAAGCTTTCTTT
d_gene: TRBD2; v_gene: TRBV5-1; abundance: NA; j_gene: TRBJ2-7; CDR3aa: CASTQSGAYEQYF; CDR3nt: TGCGCCAGCACCCAGAGCGGGGCTTACGAGCAGTACTTC
d_gene: TRBD1; v_gene: TRBV6-2/TRBV6-3; abundance: few; j_gene: TRBJ1-2; CDR3aa: CASRTGGSNYGYTF; CDR3nt: TGTGCCAGCAGAACAGGGGGATCGAACTATGGCTACACCTTC
d_gene: NA; v_gene: TRBV10-1; abundance: NA; j_gene: TRBJ2-1; CDR3aa: CASSRGVYNEQFF; CDR3nt: TGCGCCAGCAGTCGCGGGGTATACAATGAGCAGTTCTTC
d_gene: TRBD2; v_gene: TRBV2; abundance: NA; j_gene: TRBJ2-1; CDR3aa: CASTNGLAGIDEQFF; CDR3nt: TGTGCCAGCACTAATGGACTAGCGGGGATTGATGAGCAGTTCTTC
d_gene: TRBD1; v_gene: TRBV29-1; abundance: NA; j_gene: TRBJ2-5; CDR3aa: CSTDPSQGEETQYF; CDR3nt: TGCAGCACTGACCCCAGCCAGGGGGAAGAGACCCAGTACTTC
d_gene: NA; v_gene: TRBV20-1; abundance: NA; j_gene: TRBJ2-7; CDR3aa: CSAGSKRGAPYEQYF; CDR3nt: TGCAGTGCTGGGAGTAAACGGGGGGCCCCCTACGAGCAGTACTTC
d_gene: TRBD1; v_gene: TRBV19; abundance: few; j_gene: TRBJ1-1; CDR3aa: CASSTYRGVNTEAFF; CDR3nt: TGTGCCAGTAGTACCTACAGGGGGGTGAACACTGAAGCTTTCTTT
d_gene: NA; v_gene: TRBV29-1; abundance: NA; j_gene: TRBJ2-7; CDR3aa: CSVDLRGPDYEQYF; CDR3nt: TGCAGCGTTGATCTTCGAGGGCCTGACTACGAGCAGTACTTC
d_gene: NA; v_gene: TRBV7-2; abundance: few; j_gene: TRBJ1-2; CDR3aa: CASSPHQRGYGYTF; CDR3nt: TGTGCCAGCAGCCCACACCAGAGGGGGTATGGCTACACCTTC
d_gene: NA; v_gene: TRBV9; abundance: NA; j_gene: TRBJ1-1; CDR3aa: CASSVDQNTEAFF; CDR3nt: TGTGCCAGCAGCGTAGACCAGAACACTGAAGCTTTCTTT
d_gene: NA; v_gene: TRBV20-1; abundance: few; j_gene: TRBJ2-3; CDR3aa: CSASPGGIRDTQYF; CDR3nt: TGCAGTGCTAGCCCCGGGGGTATTCGGGATACGCAGTATTTT
d_gene: NA; v_gene: TRBV25-1; abundance: many; j_gene: TRBJ2-7; CDR3aa: CASSAGTEQYF; CDR3nt: TGTGCCAGCAGTGCAGGAACCGAGCAGTACTTC
d_gene: NA; v_gene: TRBV2; abundance: once; j_gene: TRBJ1-1; CDR3aa: CVRKGVGAEVFF; CDR3nt: TGTGTCAGAAAGGGAGTTGGGGCCGAAGTTTTCTTT
d_gene: NA; v_gene: TRBV10-3; abundance: NA; j_gene: TRBJ2-7; CDR3aa: CAISEPPVPEQYF; CDR3nt: TGTGCCATCAGTGAGCCCCCGGTCCCCGAGCAGTACTTC
d_gene: NA; v_gene: TRBV7-3; abundance: NA; j_gene: TRBJ1-2; CDR3aa: CASSRGDTF; CDR3nt: TGTGCCAGCAGCAGGGGGGACACCTTC
d_gene: NA; v_gene: TRBV4-3; abundance: once; j_gene: TRBJ2-7; CDR3aa: CASSQSQYF; CDR3nt: TGCGCCAGCAGCCAGAGTCAGTACTTC
d_gene: NA; v_gene: TRBV7-2; abundance: few; j_gene: TRBJ2-5; CDR3aa: CASSLGGQQETQYF; CDR3nt: TGTGCCAGCAGCTTAGGCGGCCAGCAAGAGACCCAGTACTTC
d_gene: NA; v_gene: TRBV25-1; abundance: medium-sized; j_gene: TRBJ1-1; CDR3aa: CASTLQGTGTEAFF; CDR3nt: TGTGCCAGCACCCTACAAGGGACCGGAACTGAAGCTTTCTTT
d_gene: TRBD1; v_gene: TRBV2; abundance: NA; j_gene: TRBJ2-5; CDR3aa: CATTQQGFGEAQYF; CDR3nt: TGTGCCACAACACAACAGGGGTTCGGCGAGGCCCAGTACTTC
d_gene: NA; v_gene: TRBV12-3/TRBV12-4; abundance: many; j_gene: TRBJ1-2; CDR3aa: CASTRGDRANYGYTF; CDR3nt: TGTGCCAGCACCCGGGGGGACCGAGCTAACTATGGCTACACCTTC
d_gene: NA; v_gene: TRBV2; abundance: once; j_gene: TRBJ2-2; CDR3aa: CASSDDRAAGTGELFF; CDR3nt: TGTGCCAGCAGTGATGACAGGGCGGCGGGAACCGGGGAGCTGTTTTTT
d_gene: TRBD1; v_gene: TRBV2; abundance: NA; j_gene: TRBJ1-1; CDR3aa: CASKGQGGTEAFF; CDR3nt: TGTGCCAGCAAGGGACAGGGAGGCACTGAAGCTTTCTTT
d_gene: NA; v_gene: TRBV6-1; abundance: few; j_gene: TRBJ1-6; CDR3aa: CASSSDGYNSPLHF; CDR3nt: TGTGCCAGCAGTTCGGACGGGTATAATTCACCCCTCCACTTT
d_gene: TRBD1; v_gene: TRBV10-3; abundance: few; j_gene: TRBJ1-2; CDR3aa: CAISESGTGLDYGYTF; CDR3nt: TGTGCCATCAGTGAGTCGGGGACAGGGTTGGACTATGGCTACACCTTC
d_gene: NA; v_gene: TRBV10-3; abundance: few; j_gene: TRBJ2-7; CDR3aa: CASSLSQGRDEQYF; CDR3nt: TGTGCCAGCAGTTTATCTCAGGGTCGCGACGAGCAGTACTTC
d_gene: NA; v_gene: TRBV18; abundance: NA; j_gene: TRBJ2-7; CDR3aa: CASSPPSREQYF; CDR3nt: TGTGCCAGCTCACCACCGTCTCGCGAGCAGTACTTC